The 30 T cell receptor beta chains reported below all come from one sample, sequenced in a study of STAT5B mutations in CD4+ large granular lymphocyte leukemia. The method was immunoSEQ multiplex PCR; TCRdb's version includes in-frame clones alone and lacks a portion of them. The sample yields tens of thousands of clones, around 81% seen once. Sequencing was performed on CD4+ T cells from blood buffy coats. The receptors were sampled from a human donor in good health.

The chain recombines TRBV7-8 with TRBJ1-2; D may be TRBD1 (6 bases). The CDR3 consists of 14 residues. Germline CDR1 reads SGHVS; CDR2 reads FQNEAQ. Trimming removed 0 bases from V and 4 bases from J, with 9 bases in between. For the CDR3, the DNA is TGTGCCAGCAGCTTAGCGGGGGGCACCTATGGCTACACCTTC. As protein: CASSLAGGTYGYTF.

The V gene is TRBV7-9, the J gene TRBJ2-1; D not certain. The germline V gene encodes CDR1 SEHNR and CDR2 FQNEAQ (reference sequence). CDR3 length equals 11 residues. Trimming shortened V by 5 bases and J by 2 bases, and 1 base separated the two germline ends. CDR3 nucleotide sequence: TGTGCCAGCAGCCCCTACAATGAGCAGTTCTTC. This gives the protein CASSPYNEQFF.

The V and J genes are TRBV4-2 and TRBJ2-3; 8 nucleotides align to TRBD2. V dropped 4 bases and J dropped 1; count of bases not matched to a gene: 1. Germline values: CDR1 LGHNA, CDR2 YNFKEQ. This CDR3 is built from 14 residues. CDR3 amino acids: CASSPTSGTDTQYF. CDR3 sequence (DNA): TGTGCCAGCAGCCCGACTAGCGGCACAGATACGCAGTATTTT.

In its sample, this clone was seen a few times. The chain joins TRBV11-2 to TRBJ2-7; a possible D gene is TRBD2 (5 bases). V was pared by 5 bases and J by 3 bases, with 17 bases between. Germline loops: CDR1 SGHAT, CDR2 FQNNGV. The CDR3 runs 15 residues. The DNA for the CDR3 is TGTGCCAGCAGCCCCCAAACCGGGATTCTCTACGAGCAGTACTTC. Its protein is CASSPQTGILYEQYF.

The V gene is TRBV10-3, the J gene TRBJ2-5, with a possible D match to TRBD2 (5 bases). CDR3 length: 15 residues. Germline assignment: CDR1 ENHRY and CDR2 SYGVKD. The V gene lost 1 base and the J gene lost 1 base, with 10 bases spanning the gap. CDR3 DNA sequence: TGTGCCATCAGTGAGTTCGCGGGCGGCCAAGAGACCCAGTACTTC. It is translated as CAISEFAGGQETQYF.

The count of this clone is one. This rearrangement joins TRBV6-5 to TRBJ1-2; D perhaps matches TRBD1 (5 bases). V lost 2 bases, J lost 4 bases, and 14 bases lay in between. The germline CDR1 and CDR2 sequences are MNHEY and SVGAGI. The CDR3 spans 15 residues. DNA of the CDR3: TGTGCCAGCAGTTACACGGGACTTGAGGGCTATGGCTACACCTTC. It encodes CASSYTGLEGYGYTF.

The chain employs TRBV2 and TRBJ1-6, with a weak D call TRBD1 (6 bases). The CDR3 length is 14 residues. Trimming took off 6 bases at V and 5 bases at J, with 11 bases between the two ends. Per the germline V gene, CDR1 is SNHLY and CDR2 is FYNNEI. The CDR3: CASRMGQNNSPLHF. Written as DNA, the CDR3 is TGTGCCAGCAGGATGGGACAAAATAATTCACCCCTCCACTTT.

The gene calls are TRBV7-9 and TRBJ2-5; 12 bases map to TRBD2. The CDR3 runs to 15 residues. Germline V gives CDR1 SEHNR, CDR2 FQNEAQ (reference sequence). With 5 bases clipped from V and 5 bases from J, the junction kept 6 bases outside the gene matches. The CDR3 sequence: CASSPTGTSGETQYF. The DNA for the CDR3 is TGTGCCAGCAGCCCAACCGGGACTAGCGGGGAGACCCAGTACTTC.

This clone appeared once. This chain uses TRBV6-6 with TRBJ2-3; D is perhaps TRBD2 (6 bases). Between the trimmed V and J ends, which lost 0 bases and 1 base, there was a span of 8 bases. The CDR3 covers 15 residues. Germline CDR1 MNHNY, CDR2 SVGAGI (reference sequence). The CDR3 DNA is TGTGCCAGCAGTTACTCAGCTAGCGGCACAGATACGCAGTATTTT. It is translated as CASSYSASGTDTQYF.

V gene TRBV30 combines with J gene TRBJ2-2; no clear D. Trimming removed 5 bases from V and 7 bases from J, with 14 bases in between. The germline V gene encodes CDR1 GTSNPN and CDR2 SVGIG (reference sequence). CDR3 length: 13 residues. The CDR3 region is CAWGPSRFGELFF. The CDR3 DNA is TGTGCCTGGGGACCGAGCCGTTTCGGGGAGCTGTTTTTT.

This clone showed up just once. V is TRBV27 and J is TRBJ2-7; 9 bases agree with TRBD2. CDR1 is MNHEY, CDR2 SMNVEV, per germline (reference sequence). Trimming cost V 3 bases and J 2 bases; bases outside gene matches: 14. The CDR3 is 18 residues long. CDR3 residues: CASSFQIGGTSSAYEQYF. The CDR3 coding sequence is TGTGCCAGCAGTTTTCAGATTGGGGGGACTAGCTCGGCCTACGAGCAGTACTTC.

The V gene is TRBV18, the J gene TRBJ2-7; 13 nucleotides match TRBD2. Losses at the gene ends were 8 bases for V and 2 bases for J; bases not matched to a gene: 9. This CDR3 has 16 amino acids. The germline gives CDR1 KGHSH, CDR2 LQKENI. The chain's CDR3 is CASAPLLAGGPYEQYF. CDR3 in DNA: TGTGCCAGCGCCCCATTACTAGCGGGAGGGCCCTACGAGCAGTACTTC.

The chain has TRBV27 and TRBJ1-4, with a weak D call TRBD1 (5 bases). Germline V gene sequence: CDR1 MNHEY, CDR2 SMNVEV (reference sequence). The V end lost 2 bases, the J end lost 0 bases, and 13 bases lay between the germline ends. There are 17 residues in the CDR3. The CDR3 DNA reads TGTGCCAGCAGTTTAGCCCGACAGAGCTCAACTAATGAAAAACTGTTTTTT. This gives the protein CASSLARQSSTNEKLFF.

J is TRBJ2-7 and V is TRBV7-2; D is unclear. The CDR3 has 11 amino acids. Per the germline V gene, CDR1 is SGHTA and CDR2 is FQGNSA. V dropped 0 bases and J dropped 7 bases, with 4 bases sitting between them. The CDR3 loop is CASSLAWEQYF. As DNA, the CDR3 is TGTGCCAGCAGCTTAGCGTGGGAGCAGTACTTC.

The chain couples TRBV6-1 to TRBJ1-1, with D unclear. Germline CDR1 MNHNS, CDR2 SASEGT. Trimming pared 2 bases from V and 4 bases from J, leaving 11 bases between. This CDR3 spans 14 amino acids. Written as DNA, the CDR3 is TGTGCCAGCAGTGAAATCGCGACCCTCACTGAAGCTTTCTTT. Translating gives CASSEIATLTEAFF.

The chain carries TRBV28 and TRBJ2-5; 9 bases are a match to TRBD1. With 6 bases clipped from V and 5 bases from J, the junction kept 10 bases outside the gene matches. CDR3 size: 15 residues. Germline loops: CDR1 MDHEN, CDR2 SYDVKM. The CDR3: CASSLQGAGQETQYF. In DNA form, the CDR3 reads TGTGCCAGCAGCCTACAGGGGGCAGGGCAGGAGACCCAGTACTTC.

The V gene is TRBV5-4, the J gene TRBJ2-7; TRBD2 matches at 8 bases. V lost 0 bases and J lost 2; bases outside the gene matches: 7. Germline V gene lookup returns CDR1 SGHNT and CDR2 YYREEE (reference sequence). The CDR3 consists of 16 residues. The CDR3 DNA reads TGTGCCAGCAGCTTGGGTGGGAACGGGAGGGCCTACGAGCAGTACTTC. It specifies CASSLGGNGRAYEQYF.

This clone was observed a handful of times. This chain uses TRBV19 with TRBJ1-1; 7 bases match TRBD1. With V trimmed by 5 bases and J by 4 bases, 7 bases remained unmatched. In germline, CDR1 is LNHDA, CDR2 SQIVND (reference sequence). The CDR3 has 14 residues. CDR3 in amino acids: CASSSLTGSTEAFF. CDR3 in DNA: TGTGCCAGTAGTTCCCTGACAGGGAGCACTGAAGCTTTCTTT.

This clone turned up a few times. The chain employs TRBV4-3 and TRBJ1-1, with TRBD1 as a possible D gene (5 bases). The V end lost 2 bases, the J end lost 5 bases, and 12 bases lay between the germline ends. The CDR3 consists of 14 residues. Germline V lookup: CDR1 LGHNA, CDR2 YSLEER. The CDR3 protein is CASSQSREGTEAFF. The CDR3 DNA reads as TGCGCCAGCAGCCAATCCAGGGAGGGGACTGAAGCTTTCTTT.

V is TRBV5-1 and J is TRBJ2-3; D remains ambiguous. Germline CDR1 reads SGHRS; CDR2 reads YFSETQ. The CDR3 totals 14 residues. Trimming left V 6 bases short and J 4 bases short, with 15 bases between. The CDR3 spells CASTISPPADTQYF. The CDR3 nucleotides read TGCGCCAGCACTATCTCCCCCCCCGCAGATACGCAGTATTTT.

This rearrangement joins TRBV5-4 to TRBJ2-7, with 9 positions matching TRBD1. Germline loops: CDR1 SGHNT, CDR2 YYREEE (reference sequence). V was clipped by 3 bases and J by 3 bases; unmatched bases: 4. This CDR3 spans 14 amino acids. The CDR3 DNA sequence: TGTGCCAGCAGCTCGGGACAGGGATACTACGAGCAGTACTTC. It codes for CASSSGQGYYEQYF.

This chain connects TRBV7-9 to TRBJ2-1; no firm D call. Trimming pared 3 bases from V and 10 bases from J, leaving 4 bases between. CDR3 length: 10 amino acids. Germline CDR1 and CDR2: SEHNR and FQNEAQ (reference sequence). The CDR3 DNA sequence: TGTGCCAGCAGCTTTAAGGAGCAGTTCTTC. Protein sequence: CASSFKEQFF.

V usage is TRBV5-1 and J usage is TRBJ1-2; D gene uncertain. The V gene lost 1 base and the J gene lost 6 bases, with 10 bases spanning the gap. CDR1 and CDR2 from the germline V gene are SGHRS and YFSETQ. The CDR3 totals 13 residues. CDR3 amino acids: CASSLTSDDGYTF. The CDR3 coding sequence is TGCGCCAGCAGCTTGACCTCGGACGATGGCTACACCTTC.

The chain recombines TRBV19 with TRBJ2-2, with TRBD2 matching over 9 bases. The V and J ends lost 0 bases and 1 base, in that order; junction bases with no gene match: 6. The V gene's germline CDR1 is LNHDA and CDR2 SQIVND (reference sequence). The length of the CDR3 is 18 residues. CDR3 coding DNA: TGTGCCAGTAGTATAGATAAGTCGACTAGCGGGAACACCGGGGAGCTGTTTTTT. This translates into CASSIDKSTSGNTGELFF. Based on the CDR3 plus reference TRBV19 and TRBJ2-2, the full variable domain is DGGITQSPKYLFRKEGQNVTLSCEQNLNHDAMYWYRQDPGQGLRLIYYSQIVNDFQKGDIAEGYSVSREKKESFPLTVTSAQKNPTAFYLCASSIDKSTSGNTGELFFGEGSRLTVL.

V and J are TRBV19 and TRBJ2-1, with 9 bases that match TRBD1. Losses at the gene ends were 9 bases for V and 1 base for J; bases not matched to a gene: 4. The CDR3 has 14 residues. The germline V gene encodes CDR1 LNHDA and CDR2 SQIVND (reference sequence). CDR3 sequence reads: CASRTGDSYNEQFF. CDR3 DNA sequence: TGTGCCAGCCGGACAGGGGATTCCTACAATGAGCAGTTCTTC.

V usage is TRBV28 and J usage is TRBJ2-5, with D perhaps TRBD2 (6 bases). Trimming removed 4 bases at V and 0 bases at J, with 15 bases between. Germline V lookup: CDR1 MDHEN, CDR2 SYDVKM. The CDR3 has 16 amino acids. Here the CDR3 DNA reads TGTGCCAGCAGTTCCTCCGGGACTCACTACCAAGAGACCCAGTACTTC. Amino acids: CASSSSGTHYQETQYF.

The chain carries TRBV7-2 and TRBJ1-2, with D possibly TRBD1 on 5 matching bases. V dropped 4 bases and J dropped 7 bases, with 19 bases sitting between them. The germline V gene has CDR1 SGHTA and CDR2 FQGNSA. The CDR3 is 15 residues long. The CDR3 region is CASSSFMQGLGGYTF. The CDR3 coding sequence is TGTGCCAGCAGCTCTTTCATGCAGGGTTTGGGTGGCTACACCTTC.

V is TRBV9 and J is TRBJ2-2, with a weak D call TRBD1 (6 bases). Trimming shortened V by 4 bases and J by 7 bases, and 14 bases separated the two germline ends. CDR3 length equals 14 residues. Germline V gives CDR1 SGDLS, CDR2 YYNGEE. The CDR3 DNA is TGTGCCAGCAGCTCTCAACCAGGGGTCGGGGAGCTGTTTTTT. Residues: CASSSQPGVGELFF.

The chain uses TRBV6-6 and TRBJ2-7; tentative D call: TRBD1 (5 bases). V was clipped by 6 bases and J by 4 bases, with 13 bases between them. Germline values: CDR1 MNHNY, CDR2 SVGAGI (reference sequence). This CDR3 is 13 amino acids long. CDR3 region: CASRQNQGYEQYF. The CDR3 region has the DNA TGTGCCAGCAGACAAAACCAGGGTTACGAGCAGTACTTC.

This clone was recorded only once. The CDR3 protein is CASSAHETQYF. In DNA form, the CDR3 reads TGTGCCAGCAGCGCGCACGAGACCCAGTACTTC. This chain uses TRBV9 with TRBJ2-5; D unresolved. CDR1 is SGDLS and CDR2 is YYNGEE in the germline V gene. V was pared by 3 bases and J by 5 bases, with 5 bases between. This CDR3 has 11 residues.